The clone carrying this TCR beta chain came up once. The antigen is unknown. The CDR3 totals 14 residues. Germline CDR1 and CDR2: WNHNN and SYGVQD (reference sequence). Trimming pared 2 bases from V and 6 bases from J, leaving 14 bases between. 150 to 250 ng DNA, approximately 30,000 T cell genomes, went into each sorted-subset replicate PCR. Here immunoSEQ multiplex PCR was the method, and the copy in TCRdb shows in-frame clones only, minus some. The sample shows roughly 2,000,000 clones, roughly 95% of them seen only once. The data were taken from a study of shared clonotypes between healthy human individuals. Study outcomes and limitations: Tissue TCR repertoires likely differ from these blood-only repertoires.

Naivety among CD8 cells was defined by CD45RO negativity and positive CCR7 selection, thereby excluding terminally differentiated effector memory CD45RA+ cells. Donation came from healthy HIV-negative adults that had no recent acute infections or vaccinations. The sequencing input was naive CD8+ T cells sorted from blood. V usage is TRBV10-1 and J usage is TRBJ2-7; D is perhaps TRBD2 (6 bases). The TCR sequence derives from a man between 18 and 35 years old in good health. Here the CDR3 DNA reads TGCGCCAGCAGTGAGGGGGGGTCCGTCTCCGAGCAGTACTTC. This sequence encodes CASSEGGSVSEQYF.